These T cell receptor beta chains were read from a single sample in a study of blood T cell repertoires in COVID-19. Produced via immunoSEQ multiplex PCR; TCRdb's table is partial and in-frame only. In the table there are about 170,000 clones, about 81% of which are singletons. Sequencing input: peripheral blood. These receptors originate from a woman aged 70-85 years with acute or convalescent COVID-19. The CDR3 runs from the conserved cysteine through the conserved F or W. D genes are given only for firm matches. Clone size is stated in some rows and not others, as once, few, many or a class when expanded.

clone_size: .
j_call: TRBJ1-2
v_call: TRBV30
d_call: TRBD1
cdr3_nt: TGTGCCTGGAGTAAAAGGACAGGACGACAGGCCCGAGGGAATGGCTACACCTTC
cdr3_aa: CAWSKRTGRQARGNGYTF

clone_size: .
j_call: TRBJ2-3
v_call: TRBV6-1
d_call: TRBD1
cdr3_nt: TGTGCCAGCAGTGTCCGGGACAGGGTTGTTACAGATACGCAGTATTTT
cdr3_aa: CASSVRDRVVTDTQYF

clone_size: .
j_call: TRBJ2-1
v_call: TRBV6-5
d_call: TRBD2
cdr3_nt: TGTGCCAGCAGTTTCACTACTAGCGGGGGGGCCAGCGAGCAGTTCTTC
cdr3_aa: CASSFTTSGGASEQFF

clone_size: .
j_call: TRBJ2-1
v_call: TRBV6-2/TRBV6-3
d_call: .
cdr3_nt: TGTGCCAGCAGTTACTCGAAACTACCGGGTCGTGGTTTCTTC
cdr3_aa: CASSYSKLPGRGFF

clone_size: .
j_call: TRBJ1-3
v_call: TRBV28
d_call: .
cdr3_nt: TGTGCCAGCGAACACTCATTCGGGGGTCGTGGAAACACCATATATTTT
cdr3_aa: CASEHSFGGRGNTIYF

clone_size: .
j_call: TRBJ2-1
v_call: TRBV7-3
d_call: TRBD2
cdr3_nt: TGTGCCAGCAGCAAGGTTGCTAGCGGTTACAATGAGCAGTTCTTC
cdr3_aa: CASSKVASGYNEQFF

clone_size: .
j_call: TRBJ1-1
v_call: TRBV6-5
d_call: .
cdr3_nt: TGTGCCTCCGGGACATCTAACACTGAAGCTTTCTTT
cdr3_aa: CASGTSNTEAFF

clone_size: .
j_call: TRBJ2-1
v_call: TRBV5-1
d_call: TRBD2
cdr3_nt: TGCGCCAGCAGCTTAAGCGGGAGCCCCAAGCAGTTCTTC
cdr3_aa: CASSLSGSPKQFF

clone_size: .
j_call: TRBJ1-3
v_call: TRBV3-1/TRBV3-2
d_call: .
cdr3_nt: TGTGCCAGCAGCCAAAGCGGCGGAAACACCATATATTTT
cdr3_aa: CASSQSGGNTIYF

clone_size: .
j_call: TRBJ2-4
v_call: TRBV7-2
d_call: TRBD1
cdr3_nt: TGTGCCAGCAGCTCTCGGACAGGGGTGGCCATTCAGTACTTC
cdr3_aa: CASSSRTGVAIQYF

clone_size: .
j_call: TRBJ1-4
v_call: TRBV12-3/TRBV12-4
d_call: .
cdr3_nt: TGTGCCAGCAGCATGGAGGATGAAAAACTGTTTTTT
cdr3_aa: CASSMEDEKLFF

clone_size: few
j_call: TRBJ2-7
v_call: TRBV7-9
d_call: TRBD1
cdr3_nt: TGTGCCAGCAGCTCCAAGACAGGGACCTCCTACGAGCAGTACTTC
cdr3_aa: CASSSKTGTSYEQYF

clone_size: .
j_call: TRBJ2-7
v_call: TRBV5-1
d_call: TRBD1
cdr3_nt: TGCGCCAGCAGCCCCGCGGCCCGGGACAGGGGTTACGAGCAGTACTTC
cdr3_aa: CASSPAARDRGYEQYF

clone_size: .
j_call: TRBJ2-1
v_call: TRBV24-1
d_call: .
cdr3_nt: TGTGCCACCAGTGATTTGGCAGCGGGCGTCTACAATGAGCAGTTCTTC
cdr3_aa: CATSDLAAGVYNEQFF

clone_size: few
j_call: TRBJ2-2
v_call: TRBV6-6
d_call: TRBD2
cdr3_nt: TGTGCCAGCAGTTTCGAGGGACTAGCGAGGGGGGAGCTGTTTTTT
cdr3_aa: CASSFEGLARGELFF

clone_size: .
j_call: TRBJ2-1
v_call: TRBV9
d_call: TRBD1
cdr3_nt: TGTGCCAGCAGCAAGACAGGGGTAAATGAGCAGTTCTTC
cdr3_aa: CASSKTGVNEQFF

clone_size: .
j_call: TRBJ2-7
v_call: TRBV5-5
d_call: TRBD1
cdr3_nt: TGTGCCAGCAGCTTCGACAGGGTTCTGGCCGAGCAGTACTTC
cdr3_aa: CASSFDRVLAEQYF

clone_size: few
j_call: TRBJ2-5
v_call: TRBV30
d_call: .
cdr3_nt: TGTGCCTGGAGTGTAGCGTGGGGGCGCGGGGAGACCCAGTACTTC
cdr3_aa: CAWSVAWGRGETQYF

clone_size: .
j_call: TRBJ2-2
v_call: TRBV11-2
d_call: TRBD1
cdr3_nt: TGTGCCAGCAGCCCTGGGACAGGGGACACCGGGGAGCTGTTTTTT
cdr3_aa: CASSPGTGDTGELFF

clone_size: .
j_call: TRBJ2-4
v_call: TRBV5-1
d_call: TRBD1
cdr3_nt: TGCGCCAGCAGCTTGGGACAGGGGGCGAAAAACATTCAGTACTTC
cdr3_aa: CASSLGQGAKNIQYF

clone_size: .
j_call: TRBJ2-7
v_call: TRBV9
d_call: TRBD2
cdr3_nt: TGTGCCAGCAGCGTAAGCGGGAGGGTACCCAGTTTAGGCGAGCAGTACTTC
cdr3_aa: CASSVSGRVPSLGEQYF

clone_size: few
j_call: TRBJ1-5
v_call: TRBV6-1
d_call: .
cdr3_nt: TGTGCCAGCAGTGAAGCCTGGGAGGGCCAGCCCCAGCATTTT
cdr3_aa: CASSEAWEGQPQHF

clone_size: .
j_call: TRBJ2-5
v_call: TRBV5-1
d_call: TRBD2
cdr3_nt: TGCGCCAGCAGCTTGTTGGGGTGGGGACTACCCCAAGAGACCCAGTACTTC
cdr3_aa: CASSLLGWGLPQETQYF

clone_size: .
j_call: TRBJ2-5
v_call: TRBV24-1
d_call: TRBD2
cdr3_nt: TGTGCCACCAGTGATAGACTAGCGAGGGAGACCCAGTACTTC
cdr3_aa: CATSDRLARETQYF

clone_size: .
j_call: TRBJ2-7
v_call: TRBV28
d_call: TRBD2
cdr3_nt: TGTGCCAGCAGAGCGGGAGGCCCTTACGAGCAGTACTTC
cdr3_aa: CASRAGGPYEQYF

clone_size: once
j_call: TRBJ1-4
v_call: TRBV14
d_call: .
cdr3_nt: TGTGCCAGCAGCCAAAGAGGCTGGAACGGCGTGAGGAAACTGTTTTTT
cdr3_aa: CASSQRGWNGVRKLFF

clone_size: few
j_call: TRBJ1-5
v_call: TRBV28
d_call: .
cdr3_nt: TGTGCCAGCAGTTTCCCCCCGCAGCCCCAGCATTTT
cdr3_aa: CASSFPPQPQHF

clone_size: .
j_call: TRBJ1-1
v_call: TRBV5-1
d_call: .
cdr3_nt: TGCGCCAGCGCCCCCCAGGGCAACACTGAAGCTTTCTTT
cdr3_aa: CASAPQGNTEAFF

clone_size: .
j_call: TRBJ1-3
v_call: TRBV18
d_call: TRBD1
cdr3_nt: TGTGCCAGCTCGCCAGACAGGGGGATATTTGGAAACACCATATATTTT
cdr3_aa: CASSPDRGIFGNTIYF

clone_size: .
j_call: TRBJ2-1
v_call: TRBV19
d_call: TRBD2
cdr3_nt: TGTGCCAGTAGTCCCACCCATGGAGCGGGAGGTCCGAATGAGCAGTTCTTC
cdr3_aa: CASSPTHGAGGPNEQFF

clone_size: .
j_call: TRBJ1-1
v_call: TRBV3-1/TRBV3-2
d_call: .
cdr3_nt: TGTGCCAGCAGCCATACTACTGAAGCTTTCTTT
cdr3_aa: CASSHTTEAFF

clone_size: once
j_call: TRBJ1-5
v_call: TRBV21-1
d_call: .
cdr3_nt: TGTGCCAGCAGCACCGACAGGGATAGCAATCAGCCCCAGCATTTT
cdr3_aa: CASSTDRDSNQPQHF

clone_size: .
j_call: TRBJ2-6
v_call: TRBV6-5
d_call: .
cdr3_nt: TGTGCCAGCAGTTCCTCCGTCTCTGGGGCCAACGTCCTGACTTTC
cdr3_aa: CASSSSVSGANVLTF

clone_size: .
j_call: TRBJ2-7
v_call: TRBV9
d_call: TRBD1
cdr3_nt: TGTGCCAGCAGCGTACAAGACAGGGGTTGGGAGCAGTACTTC
cdr3_aa: CASSVQDRGWEQYF

clone_size: .
j_call: TRBJ2-1
v_call: TRBV12-5
d_call: TRBD1
cdr3_nt: TGTGCTAGTGGTTTCTACAGGGGGCGAGGTGACAATGAGCAGTTCTTC
cdr3_aa: CASGFYRGRGDNEQFF

clone_size: .
j_call: TRBJ2-7
v_call: TRBV5-1
d_call: TRBD1
cdr3_nt: TGCGCCAGCAGCCCCGGACAGGGAGGCGAGCAGTACTTC
cdr3_aa: CASSPGQGGEQYF

clone_size: .
j_call: TRBJ1-5
v_call: TRBV4-3
d_call: .
cdr3_nt: TGCGCCAGCAGCCCGGATAGGGAGCAGCCCCAGCATTTT
cdr3_aa: CASSPDREQPQHF

clone_size: once
j_call: TRBJ2-6
v_call: TRBV11-2
d_call: TRBD1
cdr3_nt: TGTGCCAGCAGCTTCGGGACAGGGGGCCTCTCTGGGGCCAACGTCCTGACTTTC
cdr3_aa: CASSFGTGGLSGANVLTF

clone_size: once
j_call: TRBJ2-2
v_call: TRBV18
d_call: TRBD1
cdr3_nt: TGTGCCAGCTCACCCGGGACAGGGGCCACCGGGGAGCTGTTTTTT
cdr3_aa: CASSPGTGATGELFF

clone_size: .
j_call: TRBJ1-4
v_call: TRBV30
d_call: .
cdr3_nt: TGTGCCTGGAGTGCTTACAGGGTTGTTAATGAAAAACTGTTTTTT
cdr3_aa: CAWSAYRVVNEKLFF

clone_size: .
j_call: TRBJ1-1
v_call: TRBV6-2/TRBV6-3
d_call: TRBD1
cdr3_nt: TGTGCCAGCAGCCATACCCCGGGACAGGGAAACACTGAAGCTTTCTTT
cdr3_aa: CASSHTPGQGNTEAFF

clone_size: .
j_call: TRBJ1-5
v_call: TRBV7-2
d_call: .
cdr3_nt: TGTGCCAGCAGCAATCCAGGGTACAATCAGCCCCAGCATTTT
cdr3_aa: CASSNPGYNQPQHF

clone_size: few
j_call: TRBJ2-7
v_call: TRBV10-1
d_call: .
cdr3_nt: TGCGCCAGCAGTGAGTCCAACACGGGCTACGAGCAGTACTTC
cdr3_aa: CASSESNTGYEQYF

clone_size: .
j_call: TRBJ1-6
v_call: TRBV5-1
d_call: TRBD1
cdr3_nt: TGCGCCAGCAGCCTCTATCCAGGAGGGGGAACGGGACAGGGCTTTTTACCCGATAATTCACCCCTCCACTTT
cdr3_aa: CASSLYPGGGTGQGFLPDNSPLHF

clone_size: .
j_call: TRBJ1-1
v_call: TRBV28
d_call: TRBD1
cdr3_nt: TGTGCCAGCATCACAGGGGGCTTTACTGAAGCTTTCTTT
cdr3_aa: CASITGGFTEAFF

clone_size: .
j_call: TRBJ1-2
v_call: TRBV5-1
d_call: .
cdr3_nt: TGCGCCAGCAGCTTGAGGTCAGGCAACTATGGCTACACCTTC
cdr3_aa: CASSLRSGNYGYTF